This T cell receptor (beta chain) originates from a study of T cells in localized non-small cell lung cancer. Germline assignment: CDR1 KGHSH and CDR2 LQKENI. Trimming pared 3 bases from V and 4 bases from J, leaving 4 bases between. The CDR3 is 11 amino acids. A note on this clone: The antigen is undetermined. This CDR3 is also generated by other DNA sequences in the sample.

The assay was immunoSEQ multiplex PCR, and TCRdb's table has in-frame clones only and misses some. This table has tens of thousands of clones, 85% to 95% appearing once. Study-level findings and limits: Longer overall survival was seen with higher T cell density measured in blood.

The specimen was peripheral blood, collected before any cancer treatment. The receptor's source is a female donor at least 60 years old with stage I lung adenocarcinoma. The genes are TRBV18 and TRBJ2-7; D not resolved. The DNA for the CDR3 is TGTGCCAGCTCACCCGGATACGAGCAGTACTTC. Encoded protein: CASSPGYEQYF.